This T cell receptor (beta chain) was documented in a study of metastatic and nonmetastatic thyroid tumors. Study information: Blood and tumor or nodule tissue repertoires from malignant and benign thyroid patients were compared.

Comment on this clone: The antigen remains unidentified. Other DNA variants within this sample encode the same CDR3.

Germline CDR1 and CDR2: KGHDR and SFDVKD. The V segment lost 3 bases and the J segment 2 bases; nucleotides outside the gene matches: 5. The CDR3 contains 16 residues. Overall study findings and caveats: The study reportedly found significantly higher TCR beta diversity in malignant thyroid tumors than benign nodules, in blood and tumor.

Among the patients, none had received any treatment before thyroid surgery. TCRdb reassembled clones from the PCR reads with MiXCR. The sample records fewer than 40,000 clones, roughly 30% being singletons. The sample consisted of blood. The chain combines TRBV24-1 with TRBJ1-1; TRBD1 agrees at 10 bases. The receptor comes from a female donor with papillary thyroid cancer or a benign thyroid nodule (not recorded which). Some clones in this sample may be carry-over from other donors' samples. The CDR3 sequence: CATSDGTGARNTEAFF. CDR3 sequence (DNA): TGTGCCACCAGTGATGGGACAGGGGCCCGAAACACTGAAGCTTTCTTT.